The next 3 T cell receptor beta chains were all read from a single sample in a study of OX40 agonist ivuxolimab in advanced cancers. Libraries were prepared by immunoSEQ multiplex PCR; TCRdb keeps only in-frame clonotypes and omits some of them. The table has under 95,000 clones, 70% to 90% seen once; the top ten hold approximately 1.5%. Specimen: CD4+ or CD8+ T cells sorted from blood, collected in a trial of the OX40 agonist ivuxolimab. The receptors were sampled from an adult with an advanced solid tumor such as melanoma, head and neck, liver or kidney cancer.

The sample holds a few counts of this clone. The chain links TRBV30 to TRBJ1-4; possible D gene TRBD1, 5 bases. This CDR3 is 15 amino acids long. From germline, CDR1 is GTSNPN and CDR2 SVGIG (reference sequence). Trimming removed 0 bases at V and 5 bases at J, with 13 bases between. The CDR3 DNA sequence: TGTGCCTGGAGTGTACCGGGACCGATGAATGAAAAACTGTTTTTT. Its protein product is CAWSVPGPMNEKLFF.

This sequence joins TRBV18 and TRBJ2-2, with unresolved D. The V end lost 1 base, the J end lost 5 bases, and 23 bases lay between the germline ends. Germline CDR1 reads KGHSH; CDR2 reads LQKENI. The CDR3 contains 19 residues. The CDR3 protein is CASSPRGFTAVGTTGELFF. CDR3 DNA sequence: TGTGCCAGCTCACCACGAGGTTTTACGGCGGTCGGTACAACCGGGGAGCTGTTTTTT.

This clone was seen more than once but under ten times. This sequence joins TRBV5-1 and TRBJ1-2; possibly TRBD1 for D (5 bases). V was cut by 5 bases and J by 4 bases, with 12 bases left in between. This CDR3 has 13 residues. Germline V lookup: CDR1 SGHRS, CDR2 YFSETQ. Here the CDR3 DNA reads TGCGCCAGCAGTATACAGGAAGGCTATGGCTACACCTTC. Translation: CASSIQEGYGYTF.